This T cell receptor beta chain appears in the sequencing data of a study of T-cell memory formation after mild COVID-19. Study-level background: The study found TCR clusters largely donor specific. Findings and limits, study-wide: Clones that contracted from day 15 to 85 were balanced CD4/CD8, while later expanders leaned CD4+.

CDR3 length equals 19 residues. The V gene's germline CDR1 is MNHNY and CDR2 SVGAGI (reference sequence). The V segment lost 2 bases and the J segment 6 bases; nucleotides outside the gene matches: 16. Comment on this clonotype: No antigen is known for it.

TCRalpha and TCRbeta libraries used 5'RACE with constant-segment primers and UMIs. TCRdb recomputed calls from the 5' RACE reads with MiXCR, one row per CDR3 protein. The profile covers around 250,000 distinct CDR3 sequences, with 8% to 9.5% appearing a single time and around 21% taken by the ten largest. This TCR derives from a man between 18 and 29 years old who had mild COVID-19 (a few samples of this study predate the infection). Cell type and time point are not known. This chain uses TRBV6-6 with TRBJ1-5; TRBD1 matches 10 bases. The specimen was PBMCs or a T cell subset sorted from them (not recorded which). CDR3 bases: TGTGCCAGCAGTTACCGGATCGGGACAGGGGAGTTTGGGGGTCAGCCCCAGCATTTT. Its protein is CASSYRIGTGEFGGQPQHF.